This T cell receptor beta chain was captured by sequencing in a study of beta chain features in type 1 diabetes. As regards this clone: The antigen is undetermined.

Trimming cost V 2 bases and J 0 bases; bases outside gene matches: 5. CDR1 and CDR2 from the germline V gene are PRHDT and FYEKMQ (reference sequence). CDR3 length equals 16 residues. Expressed TCRB transcripts were sequenced because the isolated RNA had all been reverse transcribed beforehand. Approximately 3.6 million reads was the average for naive, central memory and regulatory T cell samples. Data came from immunoSEQ multiplex PCR; TCRdb stores just in-frame clones and leaves some out. The sample lists 200,000 to 300,000 clones; roughly two thirds were seen once. The study's findings and limits: Sequencing used cDNA, and cells with high TCR expression could therefore be over-represented. PCR might favor shorter templates, equally in patients and controls. When Type 1 diabetes patients were examined, their TCRB CDR3s proved moderately but significantly shorter in all four CD4+ subsets.

The origin of this receptor is a man aged 25 to 40 in good health. Sequencing was carried out using naive CD4+ T cells from blood. The chain is built from TRBV13 and TRBJ1-2; 8 bases fit TRBD1. The CDR3 loop reads CASSLSPTGANYGYTF. The CDR3 nucleotides read TGTGCCAGCAGCTTATCTCCGACAGGGGCTAACTATGGCTACACCTTC.